The 4 T cell receptor beta chains given below trace back to one sample, sequenced in a study of human T cells and chemical hapten exposure. Time point denoted: pre-sensitization, week 0. Treatment indicated: therapeutic diphenylcyclopropenone sensitization with weekly scalp DPC. MiXCR, applied by TCRdb to the RACE reads, yields one record per CDR3 protein. The sample has some 400,000 distinct CDR3 sequences, 4% to 6% seen once. Sample: whole blood, taken in connection with sensitization to the hapten diphenylcyclopropenone (DPC). These receptors all stem from a woman aged 50 to 60 with alopecia areata. Some clones in this sample may be carry-over from other donors' samples.

The V call is TRBV20-1, the J call TRBJ2-1; TRBD2 aligns across 9 bases. Germline-derived CDR1 and CDR2 are DFQATT and SNEGSKA (reference sequence). Unmatched junction bases numbered 7, after V lost 0 bases and J lost 7 bases. CDR3 length: 15 amino acids. CDR3: CSARDVKREENEQFF. The CDR3 coding sequence is TGCAGTGCTAGAGATGTAAAGCGGGAGGAAAATGAGCAGTTCTTC.

This chain joins TRBV20-1 and TRBJ2-1, with 10 bases matching TRBD2. The CDR3 has 15 residues. Germline loops: CDR1 DFQATT, CDR2 SNEGSKA (reference sequence). The ends lost 6 bases at V and 2 bases at J; junction bases unmatched: 7. The DNA for the CDR3 is TGCAGTGCAGAAATAGCGGGAGGCGCCTACAATGAGCAGTTCTTC. Protein sequence: CSAEIAGGAYNEQFF.

The chain is built from TRBV29-1 and TRBJ1-5; D might be TRBD1 (6 bases). V was trimmed by 4 bases and J by 7 bases, leaving 14 bases between them. Germline V CDR1 and CDR2: SQVTM, ANQGSEA. The CDR3 has 13 residues. This CDR3 is CSVGEGDRQPQHF. In DNA, the CDR3 is TGCAGCGTTGGGGAGGGGGATAGGCAGCCCCAGCATTTT.

This sequence joins TRBV15 and TRBJ1-5; D gene uncertain. The CDR3 length is 13 residues. With 1 base removed from V and 5 bases from J, the gap between germline ends came to 6 bases. Per the germline V gene, CDR1 is LNHNV and CDR2 is YYDKDF (reference sequence). In DNA, the CDR3 is TGTGCCACCAGCAGAGTCCACGATCAGCCCCAGCATTTT. Protein product: CATSRVHDQPQHF.